A single sample is the source of the 27 T cell receptor beta chains below, sequenced in a study of a mutant IDH1 vaccine in newly diagnosed glioma. These TCRs' antigens remain unknown. Here immunoSEQ multiplex PCR was the method, and the copy in TCRdb shows in-frame clones only, minus some. In the table there are around 52,000 clones, about nine tenths of which are singletons. Specified time point: week 5, during vaccination. Doses consisted of 300 ug of mutant IDH1 20-mer peptide each, paired with topical imiquimod. Material: PBMCs, obtained from a glioma patient whose treatment included an IDH1 peptide vaccine. Source of these receptors: a woman between 35 and 50 years old with glioma.

The chain couples TRBV27 to TRBJ1-1, with 9 bases that match TRBD1. The germline CDR1 and CDR2 sequences are MNHEY and SMNVEV (reference sequence). J gave up 1 base and V 4 bases, and 7 bases lay outside the gene matches. This CDR3 spans 16 amino acids. CDR3 DNA: TGTGCCAGCAGTTGGGACAGGGTTTCCAGGAACACTGAAGCTTTCTTT. Its translation is CASSWDRVSRNTEAFF.

J is TRBJ2-7 and V is TRBV19; 7 bases are a match to TRBD1. CDR1 LNHDA and CDR2 SQIVND come from the germline V gene (reference sequence). This CDR3 has 14 amino acids. Losses at the gene ends were 5 bases for V and 5 bases for J; bases not matched to a gene: 9. The CDR3 region has the DNA TGTGCCAGTAGTCTTCGGACAGGAAGGAACGAGCAGTACTTC. Translating it yields CASSLRTGRNEQYF.

The table lists this clone with a few counts. The genes are TRBV7-6 and TRBJ1-2, with 8 bases aligning to TRBD1. V lost 2 bases, J lost 2 bases, and 10 bases stayed unmatched. This CDR3 spans 17 amino acids. Germline V lookup: CDR1 SGHVS, CDR2 FNYEAQ. The CDR3 sequence is CASSLTNSRTGNYGYTF. In DNA, the CDR3 is TGTGCCAGCAGCTTAACCAACAGCCGGACAGGGAACTATGGCTACACCTTC.

The genes are TRBV2 and TRBJ1-1, with D maybe TRBD1 (5 bases). V was cut by 6 bases and J by 2 bases, with 7 bases left in between. The CDR3 runs 12 residues. Germline V gene lookup returns CDR1 SNHLY and CDR2 FYNNEI. This chain's CDR3 is CASRWGNTEAFF. CDR3 coding DNA: TGTGCCAGCAGGTGGGGCAACACTGAAGCTTTCTTT.

CDR3 sequence: CASSLRGHLNTEAFF. The CDR3 bases are TGTGCCAGCAGTTTACGGGGACACCTGAACACTGAAGCTTTCTTT. The J gene is TRBJ1-1, the V gene TRBV27; a possible D gene is TRBD1 (6 bases). Germline V gives CDR1 MNHEY, CDR2 SMNVEV (reference sequence). V gave up 2 bases and J gave up 0 bases, with 10 bases separating them. The length of the CDR3 is 15 residues.

J is TRBJ2-1 and V is TRBV25-1; 7 nucleotides line up with TRBD2. This CDR3 has 16 amino acids. Per germline, CDR1 MGHDK and CDR2 SYGVNS. V gave up 1 base and J gave up 0 bases; unmatched junction bases: 3. CDR3 residues: CASSEFGGSSYNEQFF. CDR3 DNA sequence: TGTGCCAGCAGTGAATTCGGGGGGAGCTCCTACAATGAGCAGTTCTTC.

This clone occurred a few times. The V gene is TRBV19, the J gene TRBJ1-1; unclear D gene. This CDR3 has 15 residues. V lost 5 bases to trimming and J lost 9 bases, with 22 bases between them. Germline CDR1 LNHDA, CDR2 SQIVND (reference sequence). CDR3 nucleotides: TGTGCCAGTAGTGGCTTGGAGGGCGGCGGAGATAAAGCTTTCTTT. This translates into CASSGLEGGGDKAFF.

The chain links TRBV4-1 to TRBJ1-2; TRBD1 agrees at 7 bases. CDR1 MGHRA and CDR2 YSYEKL come from the germline V gene. The J segment lost 7 bases and the V segment lost 4 bases, leaving 12 bases of the junction unmatched. The CDR3 covers 15 residues. The CDR3 region has the DNA TGCGCCAGCAGCCGACCGGGGCAGGGGGTGAGTGGCTACACCTTC. Protein sequence: CASSRPGQGVSGYTF.

Points on this clone: In the same sample, other DNA sequences code for this CDR3. This chain uses TRBV2 with TRBJ1-5, with D perhaps TRBD1 (5 bases). The CDR3 consists of 11 residues. V lost 9 bases to trimming and J lost 8 bases, with 11 bases between them. Germline CDR1 SNHLY, CDR2 FYNNEI. The CDR3 here is CASRVGEPQHF. The DNA for the CDR3 is TGTGCCAGTAGGGTGGGGGAGCCCCAGCATTTT.

The genes are TRBV11-2 and TRBJ2-5; D unresolved. V lost 1 base and J 2 bases, leaving 5 bases between the germline ends. The CDR3 covers 13 residues. Germline loops: CDR1 SGHAT, CDR2 FQNNGV. The CDR3 DNA reads TGTGCCAGCAGCTTAGGGCATCAAGAGACCCAGTACTTC. It encodes CASSLGHQETQYF.

This rearrangement joins TRBV7-2 to TRBJ1-2; D is unclear. This CDR3 has 15 residues. The V end lost 0 bases, the J end lost 3 bases, and 11 bases lay between the germline ends. The germline V gene has CDR1 SGHTA and CDR2 FQGNSA. Here the CDR3 DNA reads TGTGCCAGCAGCTTAGCGAGAGGGCCGGACTATGGCTACACCTTC. It is translated as CASSLARGPDYGYTF.

This rearrangement joins TRBV7-9 to TRBJ2-3, with 14 bases fitting TRBD2. V lost 4 bases to trimming and J lost 7 bases; unmatched junction nucleotides: 7. Germline-derived CDR1 and CDR2 are SEHNR and FQNEAQ (reference sequence). The CDR3 loop spans 16 amino acids. The chain's CDR3 is CASSSGTSGRTYTQYF. DNA of the CDR3: TGTGCCAGCAGCTCCGGGACTAGCGGGAGAACATATACGCAGTATTTT.

The chain has TRBV7-2 and TRBJ2-2, with D perhaps given as TRBD1 or TRBD2 (6 bases each). V lost 5 bases to trimming and J lost 6 bases, with 16 bases between them. There are 15 residues in the CDR3. Germline V CDR1 and CDR2: SGHTA, FQGNSA. The CDR3: CASSRARGQSGELFF. The DNA of the CDR3 is TGTGCCAGCAGCCGGGCACGGGGGCAATCCGGGGAGCTGTTTTTT.

The V and J genes are TRBV7-2 and TRBJ2-7; no definite D call. Germline CDR1 is SGHTA and CDR2 is FQGNSA. V lost 6 bases and J 1 base, leaving 13 bases between the germline ends. CDR3 length: 14 amino acids. CDR3 amino acids: CASSYRRNSYEQYF. DNA of the CDR3: TGTGCCAGCAGTTACCGCAGGAATTCCTACGAGCAGTACTTC.

The chain links TRBV19 to TRBJ1-4, with 8 bases fitting TRBD1. The CDR3 length is 16 residues. V dropped 4 bases and J dropped 0; count of bases not matched to a gene: 4. Germline V lookup: CDR1 LNHDA, CDR2 SQIVND (reference sequence). The CDR3: CASSRGQVATNEKLFF. CDR3 DNA: TGTGCCAGTAGTAGGGGACAGGTCGCAACTAATGAAAAACTGTTTTTT.

In its sample, this clone was seen once. The rearrangement links TRBV6-5 to TRBJ2-3; D gene unclear. The length of the CDR3 is 13 residues. With 6 bases removed from V and 1 base from J, the gap between germline ends came to 8 bases. The germline V gene has CDR1 MNHEY and CDR2 SVGAGI. The CDR3 sequence is CASRGPGTDTQYF. The CDR3, as DNA: TGTGCCAGCAGGGGTCCAGGCACAGATACGCAGTATTTT.

V is TRBV19 and J is TRBJ1-1, with D maybe TRBD1 (6 bases). The CDR3 has 13 amino acids. V was shortened by 7 bases and J by 4 bases, with 13 bases between the two germline ends. Per the germline V gene, CDR1 is LNHDA and CDR2 is SQIVND (reference sequence). In DNA, the CDR3 is TGTGCCAGTATGACAGGCCGGGCCACTGAAGCTTTCTTT. It is translated as CASMTGRATEAFF.

The chain is built from TRBV2 and TRBJ2-7; 8 nucleotides match TRBD1. CDR1 and CDR2 (germline): SNHLY, FYNNEI. The CDR3 has 14 residues. Trimming removed 4 bases from V and 4 bases from J; junction bases left unmatched: 6. CDR3 bases: TGTGCCAGCAGTGCCCAGGGACAGGCGTACGAGCAGTACTTC. Its protein product is CASSAQGQAYEQYF.

V usage is TRBV4-2 and J usage is TRBJ1-2; a possible D gene is TRBD1 (5 bases). The CDR3 is 15 residues long. Germline loops: CDR1 LGHNA, CDR2 YNFKEQ. V was pared by 4 bases and J by 4 bases, with 16 bases between. The CDR3 sequence is CASSPRRQGFYGYTF. DNA of the CDR3: TGTGCCAGCAGCCCAAGGCGGCAGGGTTTCTATGGCTACACCTTC.

This clone occurred a few times. The chain uses TRBV2 and TRBJ2-5, with 10 bases aligning to TRBD1. The germline gives CDR1 SNHLY, CDR2 FYNNEI. The CDR3 is made up of 19 amino acids. The junction had 13 bases not matched to a gene; V was cut back by 1 base and J by 2 bases. The CDR3 coding sequence is TGTGCCAGCAGTGAAGGAAGGGGAGGATGGGACAGGGGACAAGAGACCCAGTACTTC. Protein: CASSEGRGGWDRGQETQYF.

This sequence joins TRBV4-1 and TRBJ2-5; TRBD2 matches 11 bases. This CDR3 has 16 amino acids. CDR1 and CDR2 from the germline V gene are MGHRA and YSYEKL. Trimming took 1 base from V and 4 from J; bases not matched to a gene: 5. Here the CDR3 reads CASSQVGLAGGETQYF. In DNA form, the CDR3 reads TGCGCCAGCAGCCAAGTTGGTCTAGCGGGAGGAGAGACCCAGTACTTC.

The CDR3 reads CASSGSRAQETQYF. CDR3 coding DNA: TGTGCCAGCAGTGGATCCCGGGCCCAAGAGACCCAGTACTTC. The chain carries TRBV25-1 and TRBJ2-5; D ambiguous. Germline V CDR1 and CDR2: MGHDK, SYGVNS. This CDR3 has 14 residues. V shed 4 bases and J shed 1 base, with 10 bases lying between them. The variable domain in full, completed from reference TRBV25-1 and TRBJ2-5, reads EADIYQTPRYLVIGTGKKITLECSQTMGHDKMYWYQQDPGMELHLIHYSYGVNSTEKGDLSSESTVSRIRTEHFPLTLESARPSHTSQYLCASSGSRAQETQYFGPGTRLLVL.

Notes on this clone: An end of the junction differs from the germline gene, which may be a read error. The chain uses TRBV7-7 and TRBJ1-5, with a possible D match to TRBD1 (6 bases). The germline V gene has CDR1 SSHAT and CDR2 FNYEAQ (reference sequence). The CDR3 is made up of 19 amino acids. Here the CDR3 DNA reads TGTGCTAGCAGCCGCGCGGACCGGGACACCGGCCAGAAATTGCAGCCCCAGCATTTT. It is translated as CASSRADRDTGQKLQPQHF. The full variable domain, completed using reference TRBV7-7 and TRBJ1-5, is GAGVSQSPRYKVTKRGQDVTLRCDPISSHATLYWYQQALGQGPEFLTYFNYEAQPDKSGLPSDRFSAERPEGSISTLTIQRTEQRDSAMYRCASSRADRDTGQKLQPQHFGDGTRLSIL.

The genes are TRBV4-2 and TRBJ2-7; maybe TRBD1 (5 bases). Trimming stripped 0 bases from V and 0 bases from J, with 12 bases between. CDR3 length equals 16 residues. Germline V lookup: CDR1 LGHNA, CDR2 YNFKEQ. CDR3 nucleotide sequence: TGTGCCAGCAGCCAAGATCGACAGCTTAGCTCCTACGAGCAGTACTTC. Its protein is CASSQDRQLSSYEQYF.

This clone was seen a single time. The rearrangement links TRBV6-1 to TRBJ2-2; 10 bases fit TRBD2. Per the germline V gene, CDR1 is MNHNS and CDR2 is SASEGT. The J segment lost 4 bases and the V segment lost 3 bases, leaving 5 bases of the junction unmatched. The CDR3 is 16 residues long. The CDR3 loop is CASSDERGGPTGELFF. In DNA, the CDR3 is TGTGCCAGCAGTGACGAGCGGGGGGGCCCCACCGGGGAGCTGTTTTTT.

The chain has TRBV6-5 and TRBJ2-5; no reliable D call. Trimming stripped 2 bases from V and 5 bases from J, with 9 bases between. Germline values: CDR1 MNHEY, CDR2 SVGAGI. This CDR3 spans 13 amino acids. As DNA, the CDR3 is TGTGCCAGCAGTTACGGCACTGGGGAGACCCAGTACTTC. Translating gives CASSYGTGETQYF.

The chain uses TRBV11-1 and TRBJ1-1; 7 bases map to TRBD1. The CDR3 runs 14 residues. The trim removed 1 base at V and 1 base at J, leaving 0 bases unmatched. Germline-derived CDR1 and CDR2 are SGHAT and FQDESV (reference sequence). This chain's CDR3 is CASSLGQGNTEAFF. CDR3 bases: TGTGCCAGCAGCTTAGGACAGGGGAACACTGAAGCTTTCTTT.